The entry below gives a single T cell receptor (beta chain) sequence along with its context. What this receptor recognizes is not known. An approximately 2.5 ml peripheral blood sample was drawn into PAXgene tubes per donor and stored at -80°C. Total RNA was isolated from whole blood with the PAXgene blood miRNA kit on an automated QIAcube, without T cell sorting. Peripheral blood from monozygotic twin pairs concordant or discordant for inflammatory bowel disease was subjected to deep TCRalpha and TCRbeta repertoire profiling with unique molecular barcoding. Smoking habits were recorded for all twin pairs, and each individual was classified as a current, former or never smoker. The sample comes from a study of monozygotic twins with inflammatory bowel disease (dated by TCRdb to about 2019). Background for the entire study: The full study comprised 28 monozygotic twin pairs: nine German pairs (four IBD-concordant, five IBD-discordant) and 19 IBD-discordant Danish pairs. Disease-associated traits were sought mainly through comparisons between IBD patients and their genetically identical healthy co-twins within discordant pairs. Each individual had, on average, about 151 000 unique TCRalpha sequences and 181 000 unique TCRbeta sequences available for analysis. What the authors observed across the whole study: Concordant and discordant twins showed no difference in repertoire similarity, possibly because of limited statistical power. The results gave no support for a single strong signal or clonotype linked to IBD. IBD patients shared fewer clonotypes with other individuals than healthy twins did, most markedly in patients showing signs of disease activity. Different T cell subtypes could not be distinguished in the analysis. Background noise and inter-individual variability may have been introduced into the repertoires by the differing immunosuppressive treatments among patients. Measured by the inverse Simpson index, TCRbeta repertoire diversity was lower in IBD patients than in their healthy co-twins.

The library was obtained by 5' RACE. The input for every TCR library was roughly 3,200 ng of total RNA. For each sample, cDNA was synthesized in eight separate reactions using SMARTScribe reverse transcriptase. During cDNA synthesis, template switching introduced unique molecular identifiers that contained a 6-nucleotide sample barcode. TCRalpha and TCRbeta cDNA was amplified by two nested PCRs of 16 and 9 cycles, with bead purification after each PCR. Before amplification, the cDNA was treated with uracil DNA-glycosylase and purified using the QIAquick PCR purification kit. The second PCR added Illumina TruSeq-compatible adapters along with sample-specific barcodes. Library quality and concentration were assessed using TapeStation and Qubit, and about 5 ng of each library was pooled. Sequencing of the pooled libraries was done on an Illumina HiSeq2500 single-index Rapid Run using custom sequencing primers and 2 x 100 bp reads. In the source study's methods: UMI-based consensus assembly with MiGEC version 1.2.6 was used to correct PCR and sequencing errors. V(D)J alignment, clonotype assembly and CDR3 extraction were performed with MiXCR version 2.1.1. To normalise gene usage, clonotype sharing and MAIT/NKT TCR abundance, the analysis used the top 1000, 10 000 and 20 000 clonotypes per sample. Diversity was computed as the inverse Simpson index with the vegan R package after downsampling to 27 000 UMIs. Paired Mann-Whitney U tests were applied to discordant twin pairs, and Benjamini-Hochberg correction was used for multiple testing. The reads went through TCRdb reprocessing, and each CDR3 protein sequence gets one entry with no DNA. The V and J calls were determined by TCRdb, not by the authors. The sample table on file contains over 200,000 distinct CDR3 sequences. The ten largest account for 1.6% of the sample.

For CDR1 and CDR2, the germline V gene lists MNHNS and SASEGT. The CDR3 holds 13 amino acids from the cysteine to the phenylalanine. The DNA sequence is not available. This receptor was obtained from a human donor with ulcerative colitis or Crohn's disease, or a healthy co-twin of an affected twin (not recorded which). The sequencing input was blood. The chain is assembled from TRBV6-1 and TRBJ1-2. Here the CDR3 is given as CASSADPNYGYTF.